The T cell receptor beta chain described here comes from a study of blood T cell repertoires in COVID-19. Recovered Cohort 3 donors showed two negative PCRs, clearance, or symptom resolution. Some clones are missing from TCRdb's copy, which holds only in-frame ones; the method was immunoSEQ multiplex PCR. The table has under 300,000 clones, more than 65% seen once; the top ten hold 3.4%. CDR3 size: 15 residues. V was trimmed by 3 bases and J by 2 bases, leaving 11 bases between them. The germline V gene encodes CDR1 SGHKS and CDR2 YYEKEE (reference sequence). This TCR was recovered from a man aged 50-60 years who had recovered from COVID-19. V gene TRBV5-5 combines with J gene TRBJ1-4; possible D gene TRBD1, 6 bases. The specimen was PBMCs or T cells enriched from blood (not recorded which). The CDR3 region has the DNA TGTGCCAGCAGCTCACAGGGTTTTACTAATGAAAAACTGTTTTTT. It yields the protein CASSSQGFTNEKLFF.